This T cell receptor beta chain is from a study of T cell repertoires in cytomegalovirus infection. TCRdb passed the reads through MiXCR, listing each CDR3 protein once. This table holds some 110,000 distinct CDR3 sequences, over 9.5% found once. This CDR3 is 15 amino acids long. Germline trimming cut 5 bases from V and 0 bases from J; bases unmatched to any gene: 3. Germline loops: CDR1 DFQATT, CDR2 SNEGSKA (reference sequence). In the case of this clonotype: Its cognate antigen is unknown.

The sequence was collected from a human donor in good health (CMV status not recorded). Some clones in this sample may be carry-over from other donors' samples. The sample was PBMCs, sequenced either directly or after in vitro stimulation (not recorded which). V is TRBV20-1 and J is TRBJ2-1, with 11 bases identical to TRBD2. The CDR3 sequence: CSAGTSGSSYNEQFF. CDR3 coding DNA: TGCAGTGCTGGGACTAGCGGAAGCTCCTACAATGAGCAGTTCTTC.